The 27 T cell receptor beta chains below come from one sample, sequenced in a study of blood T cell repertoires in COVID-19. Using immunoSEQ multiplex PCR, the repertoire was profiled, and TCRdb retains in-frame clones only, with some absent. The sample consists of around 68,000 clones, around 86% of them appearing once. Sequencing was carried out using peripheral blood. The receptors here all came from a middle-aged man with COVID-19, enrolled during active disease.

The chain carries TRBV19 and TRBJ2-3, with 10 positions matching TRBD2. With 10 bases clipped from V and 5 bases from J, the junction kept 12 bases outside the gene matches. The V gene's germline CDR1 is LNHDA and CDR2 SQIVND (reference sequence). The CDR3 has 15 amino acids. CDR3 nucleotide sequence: TGTGCCATTTCGAGCGGGGGGGCCTCGGGAGATACGCAGTATTTT. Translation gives CAISSGGASGDTQYF.

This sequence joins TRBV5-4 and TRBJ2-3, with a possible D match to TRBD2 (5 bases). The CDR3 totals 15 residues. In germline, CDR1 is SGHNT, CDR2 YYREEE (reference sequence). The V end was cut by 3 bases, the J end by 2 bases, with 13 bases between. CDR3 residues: CASSSIAGLTDTQYF. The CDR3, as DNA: TGTGCCAGCAGCTCGATCGCGGGCCTCACAGATACGCAGTATTTT.

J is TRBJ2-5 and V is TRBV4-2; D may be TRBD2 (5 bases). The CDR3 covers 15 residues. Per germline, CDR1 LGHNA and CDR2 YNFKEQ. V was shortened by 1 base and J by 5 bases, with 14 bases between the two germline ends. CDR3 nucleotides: TGTGCCAGCAGCCAAGGACAAGGAGGTTCGGAGACCCAGTACTTC. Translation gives CASSQGQGGSETQYF.

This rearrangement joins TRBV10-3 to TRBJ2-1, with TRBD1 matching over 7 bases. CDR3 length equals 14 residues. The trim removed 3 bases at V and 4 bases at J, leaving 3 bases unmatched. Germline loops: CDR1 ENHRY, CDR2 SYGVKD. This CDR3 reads CAISDTGQYNEQFF. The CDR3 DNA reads TGTGCCATCAGTGATACGGGACAGTACAATGAGCAGTTCTTC.

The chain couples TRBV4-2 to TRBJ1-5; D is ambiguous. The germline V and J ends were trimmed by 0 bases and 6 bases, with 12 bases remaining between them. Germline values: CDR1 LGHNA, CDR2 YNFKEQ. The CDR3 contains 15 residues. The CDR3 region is CASSQDRGGFQPQHF. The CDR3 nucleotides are TGTGCCAGCAGCCAAGATCGGGGAGGGTTTCAGCCCCAGCATTTT.

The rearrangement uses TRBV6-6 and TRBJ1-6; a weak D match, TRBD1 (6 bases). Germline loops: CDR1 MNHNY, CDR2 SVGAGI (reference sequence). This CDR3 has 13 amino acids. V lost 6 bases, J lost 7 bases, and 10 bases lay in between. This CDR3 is CASSNQGNSPLHF. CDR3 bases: TGTGCCAGCAGCAATCAGGGGAATTCACCCCTCCACTTT.

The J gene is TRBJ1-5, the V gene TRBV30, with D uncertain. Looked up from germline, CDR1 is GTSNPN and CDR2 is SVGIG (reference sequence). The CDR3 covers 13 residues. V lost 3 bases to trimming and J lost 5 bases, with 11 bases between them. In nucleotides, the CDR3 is TGTGCCTGGAGCTACGGGGTGGATCAGCCCCAGCATTTT. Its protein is CAWSYGVDQPQHF. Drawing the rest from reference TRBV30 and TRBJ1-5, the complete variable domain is SQTIHQWPATLVQPVGSPLSLECTVEGTSNPNLYWYRQAAGRGLQLLFYSVGIGQISSEVPQNLSASRPQDRQFILSSKKLLLSDSGFYLCAWSYGVDQPQHFGDGTRLSIL.

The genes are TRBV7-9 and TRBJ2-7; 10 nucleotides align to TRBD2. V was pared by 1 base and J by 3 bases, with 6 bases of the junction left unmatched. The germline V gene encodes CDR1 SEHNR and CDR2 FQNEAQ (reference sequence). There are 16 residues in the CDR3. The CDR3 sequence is CASSLGSGGDYYEQYF. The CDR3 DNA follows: TGTGCCAGCAGCTTAGGGAGCGGGGGGGACTACTACGAGCAGTACTTC.

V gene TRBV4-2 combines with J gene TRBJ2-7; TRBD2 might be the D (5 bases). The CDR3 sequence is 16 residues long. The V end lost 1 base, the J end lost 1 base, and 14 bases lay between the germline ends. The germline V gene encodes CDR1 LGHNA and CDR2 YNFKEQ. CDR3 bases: TGTGCCAGCAGCCAAGCATCGGCTAGCTTATCCTACGAGCAGTACTTC. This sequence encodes CASSQASASLSYEQYF.

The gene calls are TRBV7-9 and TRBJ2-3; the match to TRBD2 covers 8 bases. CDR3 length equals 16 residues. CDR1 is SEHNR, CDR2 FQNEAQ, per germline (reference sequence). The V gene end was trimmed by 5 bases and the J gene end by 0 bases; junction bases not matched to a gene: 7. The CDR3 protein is CASSQPSGGSTDTQYF. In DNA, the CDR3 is TGTGCCAGCAGCCAACCCAGCGGGGGAAGCACAGATACGCAGTATTTT.

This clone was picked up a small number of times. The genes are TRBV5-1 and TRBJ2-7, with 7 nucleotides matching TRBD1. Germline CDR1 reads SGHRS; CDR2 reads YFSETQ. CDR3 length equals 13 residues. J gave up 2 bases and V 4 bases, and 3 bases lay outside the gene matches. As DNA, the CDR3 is TGCGCCAGCAGCGCAGGGACAGCCTACGAGCAGTACTTC. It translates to CASSAGTAYEQYF.

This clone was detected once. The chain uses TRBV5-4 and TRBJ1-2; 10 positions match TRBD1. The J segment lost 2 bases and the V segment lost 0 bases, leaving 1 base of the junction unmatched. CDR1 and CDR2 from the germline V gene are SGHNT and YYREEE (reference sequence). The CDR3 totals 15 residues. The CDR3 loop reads CASSLGTGGNYGYTF. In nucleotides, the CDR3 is TGTGCCAGCAGCTTGGGGACAGGGGGGAACTATGGCTACACCTTC.

Written as DNA, the CDR3 is TGTGCCACAGAACAGGGGGCGGCTCTTCCAGCTAACTATGGCTACACCTTC. Translating gives CATEQGAALPANYGYTF. The V call is TRBV21-1, the J call TRBJ1-2; the D call TRBD1 from the table was never checked on the DNA. TRBV21-1 is reported as a pseudogene. CDR3 length: 17 residues.

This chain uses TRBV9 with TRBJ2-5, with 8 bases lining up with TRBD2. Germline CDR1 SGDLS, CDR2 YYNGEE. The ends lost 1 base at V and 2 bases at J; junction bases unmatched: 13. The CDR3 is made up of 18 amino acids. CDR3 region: CASSVSSGGRYAQETQYF. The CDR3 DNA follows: TGTGCCAGCAGCGTATCAAGCGGGGGCCGATACGCTCAAGAGACCCAGTACTTC.

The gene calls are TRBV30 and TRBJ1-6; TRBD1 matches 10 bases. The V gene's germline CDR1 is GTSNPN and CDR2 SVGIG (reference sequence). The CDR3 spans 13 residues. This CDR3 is CAWGGQGVSPLHF. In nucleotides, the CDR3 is TGTGCTTGGGGAGGACAGGGGGTTTCACCCCTCCACTTT.

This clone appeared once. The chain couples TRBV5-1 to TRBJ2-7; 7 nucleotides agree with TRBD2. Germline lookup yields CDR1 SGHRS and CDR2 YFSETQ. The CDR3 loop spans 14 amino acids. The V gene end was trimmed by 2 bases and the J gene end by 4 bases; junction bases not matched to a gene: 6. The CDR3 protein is CASSLAGNQYEQYF. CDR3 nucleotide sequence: TGCGCCAGCAGCTTAGCGGGGAACCAGTACGAGCAGTACTTC.

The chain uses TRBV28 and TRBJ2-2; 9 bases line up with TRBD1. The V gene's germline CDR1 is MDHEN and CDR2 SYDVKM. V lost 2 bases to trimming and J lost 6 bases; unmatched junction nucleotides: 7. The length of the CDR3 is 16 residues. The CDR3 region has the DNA TGTGCCAGCAGTTTAAAAGGGACAGGGCGACCCGGGGAGCTGTTTTTT. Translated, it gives CASSLKGTGRPGELFF.

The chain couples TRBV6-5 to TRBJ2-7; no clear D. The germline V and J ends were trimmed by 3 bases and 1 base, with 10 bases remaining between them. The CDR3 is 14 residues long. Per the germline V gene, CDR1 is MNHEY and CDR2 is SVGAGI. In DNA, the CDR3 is TGTGCCAGCAGTTATGCAGGTACTTCCTACGAGCAGTACTTC. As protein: CASSYAGTSYEQYF.

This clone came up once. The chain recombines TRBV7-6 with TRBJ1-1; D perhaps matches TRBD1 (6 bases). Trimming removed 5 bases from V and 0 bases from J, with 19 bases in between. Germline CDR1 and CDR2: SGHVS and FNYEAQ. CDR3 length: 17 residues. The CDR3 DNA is TGTGCCAGCAGCCCCGGAATAGGGGGGGGAATGAACACTGAAGCTTTCTTT. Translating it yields CASSPGIGGGMNTEAFF.

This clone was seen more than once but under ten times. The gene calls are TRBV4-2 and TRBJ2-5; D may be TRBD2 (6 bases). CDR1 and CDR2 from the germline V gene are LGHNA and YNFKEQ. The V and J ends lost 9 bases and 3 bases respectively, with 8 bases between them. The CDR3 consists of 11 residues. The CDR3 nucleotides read TGTGCCAGTGGAGGGGAAGAGACCCAGTACTTC. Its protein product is CASGGEETQYF.

The CDR3 DNA follows: TGTGCCTGGAGCAGCTGGACAGGGGCAGACATTCAGTACTTC. It translates to CAWSSWTGADIQYF. The V call is TRBV30, the J call TRBJ2-4, with 9 positions matching TRBD1. The J segment lost 8 bases and the V segment lost 3 bases, leaving 8 bases of the junction unmatched. Germline-derived CDR1 and CDR2 are GTSNPN and SVGIG (reference sequence). The CDR3 runs 14 residues.

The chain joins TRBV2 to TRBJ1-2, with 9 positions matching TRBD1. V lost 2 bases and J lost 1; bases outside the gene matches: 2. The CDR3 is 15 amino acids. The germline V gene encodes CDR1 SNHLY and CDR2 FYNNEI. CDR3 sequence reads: CASSERQGVNYGYTF. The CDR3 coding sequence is TGTGCCAGCAGTGAAAGACAGGGGGTTAACTATGGCTACACCTTC. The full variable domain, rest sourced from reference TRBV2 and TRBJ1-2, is EPEVTQTPSHQVTQMGQEVILRCVPISNHLYFYWYRQILGQKVEFLVSFYNNEISEKSEIFDDQFSVERPDGSNFTLKIRSTKLEDSAMYFCASSERQGVNYGYTFGSGTRLTVV.

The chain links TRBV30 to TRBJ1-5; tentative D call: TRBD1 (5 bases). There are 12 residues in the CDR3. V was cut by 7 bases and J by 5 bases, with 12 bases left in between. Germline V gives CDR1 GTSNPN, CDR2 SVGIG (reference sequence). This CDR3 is CAYAGLDQPQHF. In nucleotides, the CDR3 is TGTGCCTACGCAGGGTTGGATCAGCCCCAGCATTTT.

The CDR3 reads CAISDPGTGGEKLFF. In DNA form, the CDR3 reads TGTGCCATCAGTGACCCCGGGACAGGCGGTGAAAAACTGTTTTTT. This chain uses TRBV10-3 with TRBJ1-4; TRBD1 aligns across 8 bases. Germline CDR1 and CDR2: ENHRY and SYGVKD. This CDR3 is 15 amino acids long. Germline trimming cut 3 bases from V and 7 bases from J; bases unmatched to any gene: 7.

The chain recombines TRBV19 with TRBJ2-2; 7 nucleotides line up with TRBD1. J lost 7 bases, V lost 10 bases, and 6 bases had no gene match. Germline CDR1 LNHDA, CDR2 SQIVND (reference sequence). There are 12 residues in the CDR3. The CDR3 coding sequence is TGTGCCACCCACAGGGGTCACGGGGAGCTGTTTTTT. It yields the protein CATHRGHGELFF. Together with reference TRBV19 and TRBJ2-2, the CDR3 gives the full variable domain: DGGITQSPKYLFRKEGQNVTLSCEQNLNHDAMYWYRQDPGQGLRLIYYSQIVNDFQKGDIAEGYSVSREKKESFPLTVTSAQKNPTAFYLCATHRGHGELFFGEGSRLTVL.

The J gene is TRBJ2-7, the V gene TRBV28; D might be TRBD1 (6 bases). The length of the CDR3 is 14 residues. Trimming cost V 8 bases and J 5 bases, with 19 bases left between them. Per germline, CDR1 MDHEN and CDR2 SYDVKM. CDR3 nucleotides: TGTGCCAGCGTTTCAGGGGTGTTGACCCACGAGCAGTACTTC. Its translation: CASVSGVLTHEQYF. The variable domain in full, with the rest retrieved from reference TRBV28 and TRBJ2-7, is DVKVTQSSRYLVKRTGEKVFLECVQDMDHENMFWYRQDPGLGLRLIYFSYDVKMKEKGDIPEGYSVSREKKERFSLILESASTNQTSMYLCASVSGVLTHEQYFGPGTRLTVT.

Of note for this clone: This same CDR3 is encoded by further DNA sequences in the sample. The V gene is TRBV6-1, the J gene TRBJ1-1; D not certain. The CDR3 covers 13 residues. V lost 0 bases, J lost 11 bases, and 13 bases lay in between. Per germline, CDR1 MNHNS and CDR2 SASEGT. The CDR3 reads CASSEAGDRGAFF. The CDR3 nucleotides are TGTGCCAGCAGTGAAGCTGGGGATAGAGGGGCTTTCTTT.